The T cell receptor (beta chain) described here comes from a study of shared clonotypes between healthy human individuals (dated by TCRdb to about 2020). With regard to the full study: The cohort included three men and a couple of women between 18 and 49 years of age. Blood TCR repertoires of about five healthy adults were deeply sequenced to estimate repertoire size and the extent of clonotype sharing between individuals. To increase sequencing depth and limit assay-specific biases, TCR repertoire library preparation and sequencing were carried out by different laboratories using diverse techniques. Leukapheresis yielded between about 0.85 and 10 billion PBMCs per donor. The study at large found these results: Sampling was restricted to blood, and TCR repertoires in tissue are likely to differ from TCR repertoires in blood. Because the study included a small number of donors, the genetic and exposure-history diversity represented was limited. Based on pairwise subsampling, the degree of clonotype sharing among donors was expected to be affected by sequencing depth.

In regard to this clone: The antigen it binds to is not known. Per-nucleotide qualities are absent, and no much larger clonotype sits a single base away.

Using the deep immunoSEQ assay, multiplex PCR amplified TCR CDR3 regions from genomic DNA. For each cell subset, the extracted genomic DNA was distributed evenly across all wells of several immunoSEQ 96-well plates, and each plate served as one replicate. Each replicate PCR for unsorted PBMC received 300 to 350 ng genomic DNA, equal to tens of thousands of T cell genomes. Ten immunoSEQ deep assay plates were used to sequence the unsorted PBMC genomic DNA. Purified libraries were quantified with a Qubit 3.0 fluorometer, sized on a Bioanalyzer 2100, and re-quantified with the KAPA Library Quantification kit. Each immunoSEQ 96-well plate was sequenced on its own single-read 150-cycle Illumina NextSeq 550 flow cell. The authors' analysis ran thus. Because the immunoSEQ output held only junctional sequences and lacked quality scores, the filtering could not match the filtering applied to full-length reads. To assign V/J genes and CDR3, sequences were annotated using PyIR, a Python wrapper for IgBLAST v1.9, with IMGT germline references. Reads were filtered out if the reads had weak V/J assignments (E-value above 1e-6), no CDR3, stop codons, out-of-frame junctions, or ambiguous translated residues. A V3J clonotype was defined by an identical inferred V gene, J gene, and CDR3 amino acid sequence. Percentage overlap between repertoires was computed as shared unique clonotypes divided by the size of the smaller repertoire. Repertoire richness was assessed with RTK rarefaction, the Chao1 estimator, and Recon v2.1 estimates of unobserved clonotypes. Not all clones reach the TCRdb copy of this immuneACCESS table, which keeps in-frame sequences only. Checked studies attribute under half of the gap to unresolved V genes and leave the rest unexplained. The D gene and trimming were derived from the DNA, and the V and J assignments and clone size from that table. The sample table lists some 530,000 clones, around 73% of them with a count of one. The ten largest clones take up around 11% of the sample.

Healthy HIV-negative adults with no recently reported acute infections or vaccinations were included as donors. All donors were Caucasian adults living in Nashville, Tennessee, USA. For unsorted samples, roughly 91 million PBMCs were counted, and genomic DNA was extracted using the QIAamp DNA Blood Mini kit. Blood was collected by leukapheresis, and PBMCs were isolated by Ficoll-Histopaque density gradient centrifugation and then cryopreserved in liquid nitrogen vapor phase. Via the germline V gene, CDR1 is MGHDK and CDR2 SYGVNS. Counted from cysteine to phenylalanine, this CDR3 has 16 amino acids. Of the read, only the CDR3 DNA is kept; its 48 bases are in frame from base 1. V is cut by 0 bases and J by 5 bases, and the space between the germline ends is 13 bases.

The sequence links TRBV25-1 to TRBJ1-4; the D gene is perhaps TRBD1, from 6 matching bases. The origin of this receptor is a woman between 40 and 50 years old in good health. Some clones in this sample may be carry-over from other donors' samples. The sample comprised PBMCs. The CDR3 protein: CASSEYAGGANEKLFF. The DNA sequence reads TGTGCCAGCAGTGAATATGCGGGGGGCGCGAATGAAAAACTGTTTTTT.